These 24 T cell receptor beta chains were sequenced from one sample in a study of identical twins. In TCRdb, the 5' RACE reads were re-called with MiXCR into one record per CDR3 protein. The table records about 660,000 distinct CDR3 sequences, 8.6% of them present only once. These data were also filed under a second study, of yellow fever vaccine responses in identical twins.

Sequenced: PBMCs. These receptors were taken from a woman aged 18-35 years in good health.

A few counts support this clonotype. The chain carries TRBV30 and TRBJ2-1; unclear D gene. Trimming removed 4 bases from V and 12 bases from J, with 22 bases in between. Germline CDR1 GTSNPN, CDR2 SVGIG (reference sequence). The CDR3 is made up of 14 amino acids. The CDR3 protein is CAWTLVGPTTGQFF. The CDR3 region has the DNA TGTGCCTGGACCCTTGTTGGACCCACCACGGGGCAGTTCTTC.

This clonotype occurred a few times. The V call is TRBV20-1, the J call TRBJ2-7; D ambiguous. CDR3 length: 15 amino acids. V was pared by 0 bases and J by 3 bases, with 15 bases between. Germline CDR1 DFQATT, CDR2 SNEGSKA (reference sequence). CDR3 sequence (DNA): TGCAGTGCTAGAGACTCGGGCGCCAAGATCTACGAGCAGTACTTC. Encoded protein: CSARDSGAKIYEQYF.

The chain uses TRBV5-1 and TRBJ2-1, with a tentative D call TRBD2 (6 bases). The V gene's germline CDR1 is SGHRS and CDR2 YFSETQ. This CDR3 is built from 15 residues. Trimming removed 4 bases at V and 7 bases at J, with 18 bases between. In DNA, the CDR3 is TGCGCCAGCAGCGTATACTCGGGAGTTGGGAATGAGCAGTTCTTC. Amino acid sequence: CASSVYSGVGNEQFF.

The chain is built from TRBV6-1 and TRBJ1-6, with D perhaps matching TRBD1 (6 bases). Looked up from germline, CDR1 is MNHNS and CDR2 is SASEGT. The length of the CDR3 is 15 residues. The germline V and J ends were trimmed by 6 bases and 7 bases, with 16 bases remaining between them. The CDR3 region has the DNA TGTGCCAGCAGGGACTTGGGGGCTAGCAATTCACCCCTCCACTTT. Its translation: CASRDLGASNSPLHF.

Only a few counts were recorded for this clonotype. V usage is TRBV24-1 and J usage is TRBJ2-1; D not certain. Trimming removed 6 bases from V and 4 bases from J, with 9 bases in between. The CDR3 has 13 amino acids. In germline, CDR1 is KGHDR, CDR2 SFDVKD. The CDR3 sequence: CATSLSQYNEQFF. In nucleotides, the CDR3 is TGTGCCACCAGTCTTAGCCAGTACAATGAGCAGTTCTTC.

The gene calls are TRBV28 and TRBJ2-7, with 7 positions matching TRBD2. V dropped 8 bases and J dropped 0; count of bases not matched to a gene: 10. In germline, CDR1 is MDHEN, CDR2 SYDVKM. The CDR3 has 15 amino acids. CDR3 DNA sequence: TGTGCCAGCGGGGGGGGGATGCGCCCCTCCTACGAGCAGTACTTC. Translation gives CASGGGMRPSYEQYF.

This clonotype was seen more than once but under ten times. The CDR3: CASSMGLATAKNIQYF. CDR3 DNA: TGCGCCAGCAGCATGGGACTAGCTACGGCCAAAAACATTCAGTACTTC. V gene TRBV5-1 combines with J gene TRBJ2-4, with 9 bases aligning to TRBD2. The CDR3 runs to 16 residues. CDR1 and CDR2 (germline): SGHRS, YFSETQ. The V gene end was trimmed by 4 bases and the J gene end by 1 base; junction bases not matched to a gene: 6.

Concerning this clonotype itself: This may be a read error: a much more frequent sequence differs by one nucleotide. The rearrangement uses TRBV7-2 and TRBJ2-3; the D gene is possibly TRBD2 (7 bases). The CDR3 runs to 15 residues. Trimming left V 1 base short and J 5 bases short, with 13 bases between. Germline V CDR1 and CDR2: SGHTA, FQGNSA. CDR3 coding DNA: TGTGCCAGCAGCTTAGTTGGGGGGGGCATAGATACGCAGTATTTT. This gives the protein CASSLVGGGIDTQYF.

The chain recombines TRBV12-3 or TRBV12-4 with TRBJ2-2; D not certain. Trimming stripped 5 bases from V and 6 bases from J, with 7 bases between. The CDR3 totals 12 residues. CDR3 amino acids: CASSISAGELFF. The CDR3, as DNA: TGTGCCAGCAGTATCTCTGCCGGGGAGCTGTTTTTT.

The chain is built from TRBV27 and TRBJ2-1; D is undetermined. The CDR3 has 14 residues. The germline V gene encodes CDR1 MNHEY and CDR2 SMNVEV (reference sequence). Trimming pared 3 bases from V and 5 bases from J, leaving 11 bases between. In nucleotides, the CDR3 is TGTGCCAGCAGTTTTTCGGCCGGTCACAATGAGCAGTTCTTC. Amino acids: CASSFSAGHNEQFF.

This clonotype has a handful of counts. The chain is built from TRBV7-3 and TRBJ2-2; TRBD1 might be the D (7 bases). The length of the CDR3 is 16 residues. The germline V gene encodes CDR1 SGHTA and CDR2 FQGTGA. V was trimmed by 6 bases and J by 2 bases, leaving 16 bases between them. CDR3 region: CASRPQGGINTGELFF. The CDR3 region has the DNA TGTGCCAGCAGGCCTCAGGGGGGAATAAACACCGGGGAGCTGTTTTTT.

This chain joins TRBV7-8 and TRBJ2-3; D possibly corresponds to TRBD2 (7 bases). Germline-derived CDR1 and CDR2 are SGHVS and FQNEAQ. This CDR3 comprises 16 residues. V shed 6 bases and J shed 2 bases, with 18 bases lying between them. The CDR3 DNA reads TGTGCCAGCAGAACTCGGGGGGCCGTATTCACAGATACGCAGTATTTT. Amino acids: CASRTRGAVFTDTQYF.

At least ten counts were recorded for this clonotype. The CDR3 here is CASSFYMTGLFFNEQFF. In DNA, the CDR3 is TGCGCCAGCAGCTTCTACATGACAGGGTTATTTTTCAATGAGCAGTTCTTC. V is TRBV5-1 and J is TRBJ2-1, with 7 bases matching TRBD1. Germline V gene lookup returns CDR1 SGHRS and CDR2 YFSETQ. V was clipped by 2 bases and J by 6 bases; unmatched bases: 14. This CDR3 is built from 17 residues.

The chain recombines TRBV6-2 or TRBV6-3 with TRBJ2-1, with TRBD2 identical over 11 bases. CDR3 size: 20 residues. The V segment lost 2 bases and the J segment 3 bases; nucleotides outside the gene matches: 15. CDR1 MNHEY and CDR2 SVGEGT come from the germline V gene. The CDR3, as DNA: TGTGCCAGCAGTTACGCTACCCTAAGACTAGCGGGAAACTTCTACAATGAGCAGTTCTTC. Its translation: CASSYATLRLAGNFYNEQFF.

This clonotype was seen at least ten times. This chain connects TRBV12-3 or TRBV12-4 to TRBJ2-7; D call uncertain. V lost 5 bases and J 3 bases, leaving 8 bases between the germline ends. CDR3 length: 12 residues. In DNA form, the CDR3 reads TGTGCCAGCAGTGCTGGAGTCTACGAGCAGTACTTC. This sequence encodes CASSAGVYEQYF.

CDR3 amino acids: CASSLPQTGQGMRSYEQYF. In nucleotides, the CDR3 is TGTGCCAGCAGTTTACCCCAAACCGGACAGGGGATGAGGTCCTACGAGCAGTACTTC. The chain employs TRBV28 and TRBJ2-7, with 9 bases fitting TRBD1. This CDR3 region has 19 residues. The J segment lost 1 base and the V segment lost 2 bases, leaving 15 bases of the junction unmatched. Per germline, CDR1 MDHEN and CDR2 SYDVKM. The full variable domain, its missing parts supplied by reference TRBV28 and TRBJ2-7, is DVKVTQSSRYLVKRTGEKVFLECVQDMDHENMFWYRQDPGLGLRLIYFSYDVKMKEKGDIPEGYSVSREKKERFSLILESASTNQTSMYLCASSLPQTGQGMRSYEQYFGPGTRLTVT.

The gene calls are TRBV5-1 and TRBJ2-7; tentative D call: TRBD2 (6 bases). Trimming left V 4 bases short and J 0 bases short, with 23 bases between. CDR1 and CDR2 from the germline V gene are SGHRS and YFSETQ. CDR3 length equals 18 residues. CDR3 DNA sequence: TGCGCCAGCAGCCTGATCCGGGACTCCTCACGTACCTCCTACGAGCAGTACTTC. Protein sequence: CASSLIRDSSRTSYEQYF.

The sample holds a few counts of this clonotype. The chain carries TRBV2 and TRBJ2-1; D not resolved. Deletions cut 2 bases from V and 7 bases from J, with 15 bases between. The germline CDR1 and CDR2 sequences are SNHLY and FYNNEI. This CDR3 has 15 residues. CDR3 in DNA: TGTGCCAGCAGTGAACTGGACGGCGCATCGAATGAGCAGTTCTTC. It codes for CASSELDGASNEQFF.

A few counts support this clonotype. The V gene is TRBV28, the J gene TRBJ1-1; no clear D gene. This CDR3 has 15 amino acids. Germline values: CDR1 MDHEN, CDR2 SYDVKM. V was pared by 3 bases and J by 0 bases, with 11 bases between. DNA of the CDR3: TGTGCCAGCAGTTTCTACGGACTGCTGAACACTGAAGCTTTCTTT. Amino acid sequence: CASSFYGLLNTEAFF.

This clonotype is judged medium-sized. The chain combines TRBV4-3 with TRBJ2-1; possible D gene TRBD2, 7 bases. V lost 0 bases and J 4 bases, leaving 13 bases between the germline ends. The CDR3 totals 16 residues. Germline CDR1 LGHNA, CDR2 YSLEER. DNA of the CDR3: TGCGCCAGCAGCCAAGAAGGGGGGGGGAATTACAATGAGCAGTTCTTC. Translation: CASSQEGGGNYNEQFF.

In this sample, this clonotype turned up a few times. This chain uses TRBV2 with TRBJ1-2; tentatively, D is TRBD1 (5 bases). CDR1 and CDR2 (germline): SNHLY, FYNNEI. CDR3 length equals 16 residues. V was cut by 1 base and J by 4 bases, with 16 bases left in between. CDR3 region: CASSEDEGNGPYGYTF. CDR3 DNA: TGTGCCAGCAGTGAAGACGAGGGGAACGGACCCTATGGCTACACCTTC.

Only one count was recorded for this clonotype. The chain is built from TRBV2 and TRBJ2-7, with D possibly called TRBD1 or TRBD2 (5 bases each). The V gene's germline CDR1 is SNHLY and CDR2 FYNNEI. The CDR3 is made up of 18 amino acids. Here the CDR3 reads CTISLKWDGWLGSYEQYF. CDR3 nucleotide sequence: TGTACCATCAGCCTAAAATGGGACGGTTGGTTGGGCTCCTACGAGCAGTACTTC.

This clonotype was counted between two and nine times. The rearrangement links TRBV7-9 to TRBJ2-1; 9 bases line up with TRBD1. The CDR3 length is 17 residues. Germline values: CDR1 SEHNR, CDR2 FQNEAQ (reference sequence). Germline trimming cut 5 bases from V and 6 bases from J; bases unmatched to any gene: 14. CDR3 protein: CASSNQLTGGVGNEQFF. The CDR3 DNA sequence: TGTGCCAGCAGCAACCAATTAACAGGGGGCGTCGGCAATGAGCAGTTCTTC.

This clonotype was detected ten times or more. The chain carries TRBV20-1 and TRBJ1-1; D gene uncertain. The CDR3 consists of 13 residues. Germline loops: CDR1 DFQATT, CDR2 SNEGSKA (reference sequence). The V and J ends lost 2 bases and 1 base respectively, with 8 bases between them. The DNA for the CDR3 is TGCAGTGCTAGATTTGAACCGAACACTGAAGCTTTCTTT. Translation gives CSARFEPNTEAFF.